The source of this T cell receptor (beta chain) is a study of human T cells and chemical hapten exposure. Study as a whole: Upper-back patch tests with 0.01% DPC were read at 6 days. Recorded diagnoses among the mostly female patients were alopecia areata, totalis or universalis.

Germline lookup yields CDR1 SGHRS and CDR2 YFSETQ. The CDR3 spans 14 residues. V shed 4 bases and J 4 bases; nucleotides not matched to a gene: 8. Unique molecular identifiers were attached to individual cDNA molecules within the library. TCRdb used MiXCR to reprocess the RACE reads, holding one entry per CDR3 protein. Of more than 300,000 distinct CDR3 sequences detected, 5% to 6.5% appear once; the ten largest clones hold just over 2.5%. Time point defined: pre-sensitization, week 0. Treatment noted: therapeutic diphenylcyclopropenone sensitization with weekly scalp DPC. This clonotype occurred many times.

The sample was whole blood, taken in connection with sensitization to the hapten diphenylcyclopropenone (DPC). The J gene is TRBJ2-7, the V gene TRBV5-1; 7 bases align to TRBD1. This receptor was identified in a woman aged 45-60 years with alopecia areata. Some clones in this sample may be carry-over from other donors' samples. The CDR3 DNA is TGCGCCAGCAGCGCTCCCGGGACAGTGTACGAGCAGTACTTC. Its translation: CASSAPGTVYEQYF.